Listed here is a single TCR beta chain. These data originate in a study of PD-L1 blockade in urothelial cancer. Background on the study: Patients began atezolizumab, 1,200 mg intravenously every 3 weeks, in about 2014.

Per-patient samples, pretreatment and on-treatment, numbered 1 to 8. Only in-frame clones appear in the TCRdb table, and some are missing; sequencing was by immunoSEQ multiplex PCR. The table lists 50,000 or so clones, 75% to 90% of them singletons. CDR1 is SGHRS, CDR2 YFSETQ, per germline. V lost 1 base to trimming and J lost 5 bases, with 15 bases between them. The CDR3 has 15 residues. Sequencing was performed on PBMCs, taken around atezolizumab (anti-PD-L1) treatment. The source is a man between 60 and 75 years old with urothelial cancer. The chain has TRBV5-1 and TRBJ2-5, with D possibly matching TRBD2 (6 bases). The CDR3 spells CASSLLYGGSETQYF. The CDR3 bases are TGCGCCAGCAGCTTGCTTTATGGGGGGTCGGAGACCCAGTACTTC.